A selection of T cell receptor beta chains follows, all from one sample in a study of OX40 agonist ivuxolimab in advanced cancers. Method: immunoSEQ multiplex PCR; TCRdb's copy keeps in-frame clones and lacks some. The sample lists 20,000 to 25,000 clones, over 65% occurring once. The material sequenced was CD4+ or CD8+ T cells sorted from blood, taken in a trial of the OX40 agonist ivuxolimab. The receptors originated from an adult with an advanced solid tumor such as melanoma, head and neck, liver or kidney cancer. The CDR3 runs from the conserved cysteine through the conserved F or W. The D gene is left open where the match is weak. For some rows the clone size is stated as once, few or many, or as a class when expanded; others skip it.

DNA: TGTGCCAGCAGCTCGGGCCCTAAAGAGACCCAGTACTTC; CDR3: CASSSGPKETQYF; D: NA; size: NA; length: 13; J: TRBJ2-5; V: TRBV7-2
DNA: TGTGCCAGCAGCTTAGTCGTGGGCGGGGAGCTGTTTTTT; CDR3: CASSLVVGGELFF; D: NA; size: once; length: 13; J: TRBJ2-2; V: TRBV7-3
DNA: TGTGCCATCAGTGAGGGGGGGACAGGGTATTCAGATACGCAGTATTTT; CDR3: CAISEGGTGYSDTQYF; D: TRBD1; size: NA; length: 16; J: TRBJ2-3; V: TRBV10-3
DNA: TGCGCCAGCAGCGGGAGCGGGGGGGACAATGAGCAGTTCTTC; CDR3: CASSGSGGDNEQFF; D: TRBD2; size: NA; length: 14; J: TRBJ2-1; V: TRBV5-1
DNA: TGTGCCAGCAGCTTGACAGACTCCTCATACGAGCAGTACTTC; CDR3: CASSLTDSSYEQYF; D: NA; size: NA; length: 14; J: TRBJ2-7; V: TRBV5-4
DNA: TGTGCCAGCAGCACCAACCGGGACAGGGGGCATAATTCACCCCTCCACTTT; CDR3: CASSTNRDRGHNSPLHF; D: TRBD1; size: NA; length: 17; J: TRBJ1-6; V: TRBV9
DNA: TGTGCCAGCAGCGTAGGAGGACAGGGCGGATACGAGCAGTACTTC; CDR3: CASSVGGQGGYEQYF; D: TRBD1; size: once; length: 15; J: TRBJ2-7; V: TRBV9
DNA: TGTGCCAGCAGCGGGGACGTGAACAATGAGCAGTTCTTC; CDR3: CASSGDVNNEQFF; D: NA; size: few; length: 13; J: TRBJ2-1; V: TRBV5-5
DNA: TGTGCCAGCGCCCCCCGGACTAGCGGGGGAGATACGCAGTATTTT; CDR3: CASAPRTSGGDTQYF; D: TRBD2; size: few; length: 15; J: TRBJ2-3; V: TRBV27
DNA: TGTGCCAGCAGCGGAATGACTAGCGGGGAGCAGTTCTTC; CDR3: CASSGMTSGEQFF; D: TRBD2; size: few; length: 13; J: TRBJ2-1; V: TRBV9
DNA: TGTGCCAGCAGCCCCAGGGGGGATGGAAACACCATATATTTT; CDR3: CASSPRGDGNTIYF; D: TRBD1; size: NA; length: 14; J: TRBJ1-3; V: TRBV7-2
DNA: TGTGCCAGCAGAAGTAGGGCCCAGGGGGACACTGAAGCTTTCTTT; CDR3: CASRSRAQGDTEAFF; D: TRBD1; size: NA; length: 15; J: TRBJ1-1; V: TRBV9
DNA: TGTGCCAGCAGTTACTCAGGGGCAGATACGCAGTATTTT; CDR3: CASSYSGADTQYF; D: NA; size: NA; length: 13; J: TRBJ2-3; V: TRBV6-6
DNA: TGTGCCAGCAGCTTTGATGGGTTGGATCAGCCCCAGCATTTT; CDR3: CASSFDGLDQPQHF; D: NA; size: NA; length: 14; J: TRBJ1-5; V: TRBV7-9
DNA: TGCGCCAGCAGTGCCGGCCTCGCGGAACACGAGCAGTACTTC; CDR3: CASSAGLAEHEQYF; D: NA; size: NA; length: 14; J: TRBJ2-7; V: TRBV10-1
DNA: TGTGCCAGCAGCTTAAGTGGGGGAGTCACAGATACGCAGTATTTT; CDR3: CASSLSGGVTDTQYF; D: NA; size: NA; length: 15; J: TRBJ2-3; V: TRBV7-6
DNA: TGTGCCAGCAGTGGGACTAGCGGGGGGGCCGGCGGGGAGCTGTTTTTT; CDR3: CASSGTSGGAGGELFF; D: TRBD2; size: NA; length: 16; J: TRBJ2-2; V: TRBV27
DNA: TGCGCCAGCAGCCCGGCAAGGAGCTCCTACGAGCAGTACTTC; CDR3: CASSPARSSYEQYF; D: NA; size: NA; length: 14; J: TRBJ2-7; V: TRBV5-1
DNA: TGTGCCAGCAGCTCGAATAGAGATACGCAGTATTTT; CDR3: CASSSNRDTQYF; D: NA; size: NA; length: 12; J: TRBJ2-3; V: TRBV11-3
DNA: TGTGCCAGCAGTTACGGTGGAGGTGAAGCTTTCTTT; CDR3: CASSYGGGEAFF; D: NA; size: NA; length: 12; J: TRBJ1-1; V: TRBV6-5
DNA: TGTGCCACCAGCGGGCGGACAGGGCGGACTGAAGCTTTCTTT; CDR3: CATSGRTGRTEAFF; D: TRBD1; size: NA; length: 14; J: TRBJ1-1; V: TRBV15
DNA: TGTGCCAGCTTACAGAACTATGGCTACACCTTC; CDR3: CASLQNYGYTF; D: NA; size: NA; length: 11; J: TRBJ1-2; V: TRBV2
DNA: TGTGCCAGCAGCGTTTTCGAGGGGCAACCTGACAATGAGCAGTTCTTC; CDR3: CASSVFEGQPDNEQFF; D: NA; size: NA; length: 16; J: TRBJ2-1; V: TRBV5-8
DNA: TGTGCCAGCAGCTTAGAAGTGAGTGGTGAAAAACTGTTTTTT; CDR3: CASSLEVSGEKLFF; D: NA; size: NA; length: 14; J: TRBJ1-4; V: TRBV11-2
DNA: TGTGCCATCCAGCAGGGCAATGAGCAGTTCTTC; CDR3: CAIQQGNEQFF; D: NA; size: few; length: 11; J: TRBJ2-1; V: TRBV7-7
DNA: TGTGCCAGCAGCTTTCGGGGGAGCTCCTACAATGAGCAGTTCTTC; CDR3: CASSFRGSSYNEQFF; D: NA; size: NA; length: 15; J: TRBJ2-1; V: TRBV13
DNA: TGTGCCAGTAGTCCTCGACAGGGAACAGATACGCAGTATTTT; CDR3: CASSPRQGTDTQYF; D: TRBD1; size: NA; length: 14; J: TRBJ2-3; V: TRBV19
DNA: TGTGCCAGCAGCTCGTTACTGAGCTCTGGAAACACCATATATTTT; CDR3: CASSSLLSSGNTIYF; D: NA; size: NA; length: 15; J: TRBJ1-3; V: TRBV7-9
DNA: TGTGCCAGCAGCCCAAACAGGGGGCAAAGAGATACGCAGTATTTT; CDR3: CASSPNRGQRDTQYF; D: TRBD1; size: NA; length: 15; J: TRBJ2-3; V: TRBV11-2
DNA: TGTGCCAGCAGCTTAGAATTGAGACAGGGAAGTGAGCAGTTCTTC; CDR3: CASSLELRQGSEQFF; D: TRBD1; size: few; length: 15; J: TRBJ2-1; V: TRBV11-2
DNA: TGTGCCAGCAGCGTATTCTCGGGGACAGGGGATGGCTACACCTTC; CDR3: CASSVFSGTGDGYTF; D: TRBD1; size: few; length: 15; J: TRBJ1-2; V: TRBV9
DNA: TGCGCCAGCAGCACCGGGACAGGGCCTTCCTACGAGCAGTACTTC; CDR3: CASSTGTGPSYEQYF; D: TRBD1; size: NA; length: 15; J: TRBJ2-7; V: TRBV5-1
DNA: TGTGCCAGCAGCTTGATGCCTAGCGGGGCCCCAGATACGCAGTATTTT; CDR3: CASSLMPSGAPDTQYF; D: TRBD2; size: NA; length: 16; J: TRBJ2-3; V: TRBV5-6
DNA: TGTGCCAGCAGCTTAGTTGCAGGAGGGAACACTGAAGCTTTCTTT; CDR3: CASSLVAGGNTEAFF; D: NA; size: once; length: 15; J: TRBJ1-1; V: TRBV7-9
DNA: TGTGCCAGCAGTTACGCGGGGACAGGGGCCGCCTACGAGCAGTACTTC; CDR3: CASSYAGTGAAYEQYF; D: TRBD1; size: NA; length: 16; J: TRBJ2-7; V: TRBV6-5
DNA: TGCAGCGTTGATCCCCGGAACACTGAAGCTTTCTTT; CDR3: CSVDPRNTEAFF; D: NA; size: NA; length: 12; J: TRBJ1-1; V: TRBV29-1
DNA: TGTGCCAGCAGTTACTCAGGGAATAGCAATCAGCCCCAGCATTTT; CDR3: CASSYSGNSNQPQHF; D: NA; size: NA; length: 15; J: TRBJ1-5; V: TRBV6-5
DNA: TGTGCCAGCAGCTTAGAATTGGACAGGAAAAACATTCAGTACTTC; CDR3: CASSLELDRKNIQYF; D: TRBD1; size: NA; length: 15; J: TRBJ2-4; V: TRBV13
DNA: TGTGCCAGCAGTGGGGGACACCTTTCTGGGGAGCTGTTTTTT; CDR3: CASSGGHLSGELFF; D: NA; size: NA; length: 14; J: TRBJ2-2; V: TRBV27
DNA: TGTGCCAGCAGTAACCCGGGGGGCGCGAATGGCTACACCTTC; CDR3: CASSNPGGANGYTF; D: NA; size: few; length: 14; J: TRBJ1-2; V: TRBV6-1
DNA: TGCGCCAGCAGCCAGGGCACTCTCCCCCGAGAGACCCAGTACTTC; CDR3: CASSQGTLPRETQYF; D: NA; size: NA; length: 15; J: TRBJ2-5; V: TRBV4-1
DNA: TGTGCCAGCAGCTTAGAAACCCAGGGGGCGCGAGGCGAGCAGTACTTC; CDR3: CASSLETQGARGEQYF; D: TRBD1; size: once; length: 16; J: TRBJ2-7; V: TRBV11-3
DNA: TGTGCCAGCAGCCCTCTGACAGGTTACGAGCAGTACTTC; CDR3: CASSPLTGYEQYF; D: NA; size: NA; length: 13; J: TRBJ2-7; V: TRBV7-8
DNA: TGTGCCAGCAGCTTAGGCTATACGGAGCTGTTTTTT; CDR3: CASSLGYTELFF; D: NA; size: NA; length: 12; J: TRBJ2-2; V: TRBV11-2
DNA: TGCAGCGTTGAAGGGGGCCGAGCTAACTATGGCTACACCTTC; CDR3: CSVEGGRANYGYTF; D: NA; size: NA; length: 14; J: TRBJ1-2; V: TRBV29-1
DNA: TGTGCCAGCTCACCATCTGACGTGAGATCCTACAATGAGCAGTTCTTC; CDR3: CASSPSDVRSYNEQFF; D: NA; size: medium-sized; length: 16; J: TRBJ2-1; V: TRBV18
DNA: TGTGCCAGCAGCCACTCGGACAGGGGTTACACCGGGGAGCTGTTTTTT; CDR3: CASSHSDRGYTGELFF; D: TRBD1; size: few; length: 16; J: TRBJ2-2; V: TRBV7-2
DNA: TGTGCCAGCAGCGCAGAGTTCGGAAGCACAGATACGCAGTATTTT; CDR3: CASSAEFGSTDTQYF; D: NA; size: NA; length: 15; J: TRBJ2-3; V: TRBV7-3
DNA: TGTGCCAGCAGCAAGGGCGTTGACTCCTACGAGCAGTACTTC; CDR3: CASSKGVDSYEQYF; D: NA; size: NA; length: 14; J: TRBJ2-7; V: TRBV11-3
DNA: TGTGCCAGCAGTCCCCTCCGACAGGGCCAAGAGACCCAGTACTTC; CDR3: CASSPLRQGQETQYF; D: TRBD1; size: NA; length: 15; J: TRBJ2-5; V: TRBV6-1